Detailed here is one T cell receptor beta chain. In this sample, this clonotype turned up many times. Its binding antigen is unknown. No qualities accompany the bases; no much larger clone lies one base away. The hyperthyroidism patients were between 18 and 65 years old and newly diagnosed, with a disease duration of less than 2 months. Patients with uncontrolled infections, other autoimmune diseases, pregnancy or lactation were excluded. Diagnoses relied on clinical symptoms, serum thyroxine and TRAb, thyroid ultrasound and orbital computed tomography. For progressor patients, blood was drawn at the first diagnosis of hyperthyroidism, before any ophthalmopathy symptoms had appeared. PBMCs were separated from about 10 ml of fresh peripheral blood using Ficoll-Paque density gradient centrifugation. Patients classed as progressors first received a Graves' hyperthyroidism diagnosis and then went on to develop ophthalmopathy during follow-up. Total RNA was extracted using Trizol reagent, and RNA quality was assessed on an Agilent 2100 Bioanalyzer.

The data stem from a study of T cells in Graves' hyperthyroidism and ophthalmopathy (dated 2019 in TCRdb). For the wider study: Peripheral blood samples were taken at the time of initial diagnosis, prior to any treatment. To identify distinguishing TCR V-J signatures, a discovery cohort of 90 to 100 patients was used, comprising approximately 40 with Graves' ophthalmopathy and around 60 with stable Graves' hyperthyroidism. Prospective prediction of ophthalmopathy was tested in an independent validation cohort of fewer than 20 hyperthyroidism patients and approximately 17 patients who later progressed to ophthalmopathy. The 90 or so discovery patients were randomly split 7:3 into training and test sets. The study also compared thyroid tissue and blood T-cell repertoires from 6 or 7 Graves' hyperthyroidism patients. After blood sampling, hyperthyroidism patients were treated with methimazole at a starting dose of 30 mg daily, and ophthalmopathy patients were treated with high-dose intravenous methylprednisolone. TCR Vbeta CDR3 sequencing of around 130 peripheral blood samples (fewer than 45 ophthalmopathy, over 70 hyperthyroidism and roughly 17 progressor patients) is reported in the paper.

The investigation overall reported the following: Ophthalmopathy was separated from stable hyperthyroidism by a 13 V-J signature model, with just over 85% sensitivity and approximately 84% specificity obtained in cross-validation and 80%/75% obtained in testing. Most expanded thyroid clonotypes (frequency above 0.001) were also detected in blood, a finding suggesting that blood repertoires may reflect thyroid immune responses. In validation, progression to ophthalmopathy was predicted by the model with 70.59% sensitivity and 72% to 80% specificity, a median of approximately 6.5 months before onset. Sample size was not statistically predetermined, and blinding of investigators to group allocation was not performed.

The germline V gene (reference sequence) yields DFQATT for CDR1 and SNEGSKA for CDR2. V lost 3 bases and J lost 5 bases; the stretch between them is 8 bases long. The CDR3 has 12 amino acids, counting the end cysteine and phenylalanine. Only the CDR3 DNA stays, 36 bases, in frame from base 1. The TCR beta CDR3 regions were amplified from RNA transcripts. A first-round RT-PCR of the TCR CDR3 used the HTBI primer set with the Qiagen OneStep RT-PCR kit. Libraries were constructed in a second round of multiplex PCR, after which size selection and purification were carried out. Sequencing of the libraries was done on an Illumina HiSeq2000 using paired-end 100 bp reads. The authors' analysis ran thus. SOAPnuke was used to process the raw data, throwing out any read that contained adapters or uncalled bases, had a mean Phred below 15, or lacked an exact constant-primer or identifier match. COPE v1.2.5 was used to merge high-quality paired reads, and clonotypes were defined as unique nucleotide sequences. MiTCR v1.1 was used to align clonotypes to the IMGT TRBV, TRBD and TRBJ reference segments. Only V-J combinations with frequency above 0.0001, covering approximately 99% of repertoires, were analysed. The TCS score was defined as F50 (clonal expansion) divided by E x V (chaos), with BLOSUM62-based TCRdist calculated between CDR3 peptides within each V-J. Welch's t-statistics and random forest reduced around 550 V-J features to about 13, which were used in a naive Bayes classifier (R e1071). The public reads were quality trimmed at Q25 with fastp and then assembled into clones with MiXCR by TCRdb, keeping productive beta chains. Identical CDR3 protein sequences are pooled into one entry, listed with their most common genes and DNA. These V and J calls rely on TCRdb rather than the paper's analysis. Here the sample has about 290,000 distinct CDR3 sequences; 10% to 15% occur a single time. Almost 8% of the sample is taken by the ten largest.

The TCR was taken from a woman between 25 and 40 years old with Graves' hyperthyroidism that later progressed to Graves' ophthalmopathy. Sample: blood. The rearranged chain carries TRBV20-1 and TRBJ1-5; a confident D gene designation cannot be given. The sequenced DNA: TGCAGTGCTAGGTGGGGAGATCAGCCCCAGCATTTT. The translation is CSARWGDQPQHF.